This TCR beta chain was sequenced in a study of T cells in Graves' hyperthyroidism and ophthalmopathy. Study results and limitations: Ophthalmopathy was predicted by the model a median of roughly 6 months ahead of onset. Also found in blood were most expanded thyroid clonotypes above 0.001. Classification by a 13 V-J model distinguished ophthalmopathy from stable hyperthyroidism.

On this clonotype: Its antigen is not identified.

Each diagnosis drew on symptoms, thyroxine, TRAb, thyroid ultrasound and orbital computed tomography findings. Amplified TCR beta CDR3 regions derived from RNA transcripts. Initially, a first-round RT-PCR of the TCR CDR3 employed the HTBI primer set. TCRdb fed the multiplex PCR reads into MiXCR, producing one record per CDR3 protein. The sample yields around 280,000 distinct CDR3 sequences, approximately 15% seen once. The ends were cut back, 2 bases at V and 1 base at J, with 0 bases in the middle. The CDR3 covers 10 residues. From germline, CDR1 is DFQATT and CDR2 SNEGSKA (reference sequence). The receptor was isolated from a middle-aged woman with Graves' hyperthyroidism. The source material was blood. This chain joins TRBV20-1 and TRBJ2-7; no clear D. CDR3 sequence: CSARSYEQYF. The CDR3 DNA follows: TGCAGTGCTAGATCCTACGAGCAGTACTTC.